A selection of T cell receptor beta chains follows, all from one sample in a study of T cell changes during pregnancy in multiple sclerosis. Sequenced by immunoSEQ multiplex PCR; TCRdb stores in-frame clones only, minus some. The sample contains around 30,000 clones, 85% to 90% of which appear only once. This specimen was CD4+ T cells from peripheral blood mononuclear cells, taken in the third trimester of pregnancy. Receptor source: a female donor in good health, enrolled as a control in a pregnancy study. CDR3s include the opening cysteine and the closing phenylalanine or tryptophan. A D gene is named only where the DNA matches it firmly. Not all rows give a size; the values are once, few, many and, for expanded clones, a class.

D gene,clone size,J gene,V gene,CDR3 DNA,CDR3 protein
TRBD1,-,TRBJ2-1,TRBV5-1,TGCGCCAGCAGCCCCGGGACAGCGTCCCCCCATGAGCAGTTCTTC,CASSPGTASPHEQFF
-,-,TRBJ2-3,TRBV6-5,TGTGCCAGCAGTTACTCAAGGGGGGGAGATACGCAGTATTTT,CASSYSRGGDTQYF
TRBD2,-,TRBJ2-5,TRBV7-9,TGTGCCAGCAGCTTCGATGGGGGGGGAGAGACCCAGTACTTC,CASSFDGGGETQYF
-,-,TRBJ1-5,TRBV18,TGTGCCAGCTCACCACCACAGGGTCGGGGCAATCAGCCCCAGCATTTT,CASSPPQGRGNQPQHF
-,-,TRBJ1-3,TRBV18,TGTGCCAGCTCACCACCTATCTCTGGAAACACCATATATTTT,CASSPPISGNTIYF
TRBD1,-,TRBJ1-4,TRBV2,TGTGCCAGCACCCTCAAGGTAGCACAGGGGAATGGGAAACTGTTTTTT,CASTLKVAQGNGKLFF
-,-,TRBJ1-1,TRBV19,TGTGCCAGTACCCTTAACTCGAACACTGAAGCTTTCTTT,CASTLNSNTEAFF
-,-,TRBJ2-3,TRBV5-8,TGTGCCAGCAGCTTGGGCAGTGCTAGCACAGATACGCAGTATTTT,CASSLGSASTDTQYF
TRBD2,-,TRBJ2-1,TRBV7-2,TGTGCCAGCAGCCCCGTGGTAGCGGGAGCGAATGAGCAGTTCTTC,CASSPVVAGANEQFF
TRBD1,-,TRBJ2-7,TRBV5-5,TGTGCCAGCAGCTTGGCGGCCGGGACAGGGGTATGGGAGCAGTACTTC,CASSLAAGTGVWEQYF
-,-,TRBJ1-4,TRBV4-2,TGTGCCAGCAGCCCGGCGCTTAGCGGGCCAGGGGAAAAACTGTTTTTT,CASSPALSGPGEKLFF
-,once,TRBJ2-1,TRBV19,TGTGCCAGTAGGCGGGTAAGCTCCTACAATGAGCAGTTCTTC,CASRRVSSYNEQFF
TRBD1,few,TRBJ1-6,TRBV18,TGTGCCAGCTCACCAACAGGGGATAATTCACCCCTCCACTTT,CASSPTGDNSPLHF
TRBD1,-,TRBJ1-1,TRBV11-3,TGTGCCAGCAGCCCCCGGGGACAGAAGAACACTGAAGCTTTCTTT,CASSPRGQKNTEAFF
-,-,TRBJ2-1,TRBV6-1,TGTGCCAGCAGTGAACGCCGGGGAAACAATGAGCAGTTCTTC,CASSERRGNNEQFF
TRBD1,-,TRBJ1-1,TRBV11-2,TGTGCCAGCAGCCCTCGACAGGGGAGAGACACTGAAGCTTTCTTT,CASSPRQGRDTEAFF
-,-,TRBJ1-3,TRBV2,TGTGCCAGCAGCCGCGGGACCTCTGGAAACACCATATATTTT,CASSRGTSGNTIYF
TRBD1,-,TRBJ1-6,TRBV5-6,TGTGCCAGCAGCGTACAACACCAGGGGGCTCGGAATTCACCCCTCCACTTT,CASSVQHQGARNSPLHF
-,-,TRBJ2-1,TRBV5-6,TGTGCCAGCAGCTTGGTAGGTGTTGAAACAGGTTTATACAATGAGCAGTTCTTC,CASSLVGVETGLYNEQFF
-,-,TRBJ2-1,TRBV4-1,TGCGCCAGCAGCCAACCTACGAGAGGGCCCTACAATGAGCAGTTCTTC,CASSQPTRGPYNEQFF
TRBD2,-,TRBJ2-2,TRBV30,TGTGCCTGGAGAACTAGCGGCTGGCACACCGGGGAGCTGTTTTTT,CAWRTSGWHTGELFF
-,once,TRBJ2-5,TRBV6-6,TGTGCCAGCAGTTACTCGCTACCCTCAGAGACCCAGTACTTC,CASSYSLPSETQYF
-,-,TRBJ1-1,TRBV11-2,TGTGCCAGCAGCTTAGGGGGCCCCACTGAAGCTTTCTTT,CASSLGGPTEAFF
TRBD1,-,TRBJ2-5,TRBV14,TGTGCCAGCAGCCAAGTTCCATGGACCGGTCGTCTGGGGACAGGGGGCGGAGAGACCCAGTACTTC,CASSQVPWTGRLGTGGGETQYF
-,-,TRBJ2-5,TRBV5-1,TGCGCCAGCAGAGCGGGCCAAGAGACCCAGTACTTC,CASRAGQETQYF
-,-,TRBJ1-2,TRBV6-5,TGTGCCAGCAGTTCTGAACAGGGCCTCACGGGCTACACCTTC,CASSSEQGLTGYTF
-,few,TRBJ1-6,TRBV19,TGTGCCAGTACGCCCAGGGAGGATAATTCACCCCTCCACTTT,CASTPREDNSPLHF
TRBD1,-,TRBJ2-7,TRBV4-1,TGCGCCAGCAGCCCTACACAGGGACAGGCATTCTACGAGCAGTACTTC,CASSPTQGQAFYEQYF
-,-,TRBJ1-3,TRBV18,TGTGCCAGCTCAGCTCTCGTAGGAGCGGGAAACACCATATATTTT,CASSALVGAGNTIYF
TRBD2,-,TRBJ2-5,TRBV10-3,TGTGCCATCAGTGATGGGTCTAGCGGGGGGGAGACCCAGTACTTC,CAISDGSSGGETQYF
-,once,TRBJ2-7,TRBV29-1,TGCAGCGGTGGGGGGAACTACGAGCAGTACTTC,CSGGGNYEQYF
-,-,TRBJ1-5,TRBV29-1,TGCAGCGCAGGAAACGGGGTTCAGCCCCAGCATTTT,CSAGNGVQPQHF
-,-,TRBJ1-1,TRBV2,TGTGCCAGCTCGTTGGCCCTGAACACTGAAGCTTTCTTT,CASSLALNTEAFF
TRBD1,-,TRBJ2-7,TRBV18,TGTGCCAGCTCACCACCGACAGGGGGCGAATTTTCAAGTTACGAGCAGTACTTC,CASSPPTGGEFSSYEQYF
-,-,TRBJ2-5,TRBV21-1,TGTGCCAGCAGAAATGCCCCGGGGGGCGCGGCCCAGTACTTC,CASRNAPGGAAQYF
-,-,TRBJ1-1,TRBV20-1,TGCAGTGCTACGGGGAACACTGAAGCTTTCTTT,CSATGNTEAFF
-,-,TRBJ1-4,TRBV15,TGTGCCACCAGCAGAGTTCCCAGGGATAAAGGGGAAAAACTGTTTTTT,CATSRVPRDKGEKLFF
-,-,TRBJ1-5,TRBV7-6,TGTGCCAGCAGCCCGGAGGGATTAATGGATCAGCCCCAGCATTTT,CASSPEGLMDQPQHF
TRBD1,-,TRBJ1-2,TRBV5-1,TGCGCCAGCAGCTTGTCCTCGGGACAGGCCTTTCCCGGCTACACCTTC,CASSLSSGQAFPGYTF
TRBD1,once,TRBJ2-2,TRBV19,TGTGCCAGTACCTGGACAGGGACGAACACCGGGGAGCTGTTTTTT,CASTWTGTNTGELFF
TRBD1,-,TRBJ2-2,TRBV2,TGTGCCAGAACCCGAGGACAGGTCTCGAACACCGGGGAGCTGTTTTTT,CARTRGQVSNTGELFF
-,-,TRBJ1-1,TRBV6-5,TGTGCCAGCAGTTACTCCAGGAACACTGAAGCTTTCTTT,CASSYSRNTEAFF
-,-,TRBJ1-1,TRBV6-5,TGTGCCAGCAGTTCGCAGGAGGGATTGGGCACTGAAGCTTTCTTT,CASSSQEGLGTEAFF
TRBD2,-,TRBJ2-4,TRBV6-1,TGTGCCAGCAGTAGTAGCGGGGGGCGGTACTTC,CASSSSGGRYF
-,few,TRBJ2-1,TRBV7-8,TGTGCCAGCAGCCCCAGGGGCCTAACCTACAATGAGCAGTTCTTC,CASSPRGLTYNEQFF
-,-,TRBJ1-4,TRBV27,TGTGCCAGCAGGCGAGCAGGGCGCACCTGGATTAATGAAAAACTGTTTTTT,CASRRAGRTWINEKLFF
-,-,TRBJ2-1,TRBV21-1,TGTGCCAGCAGCAAGGCTAGCGGGAATGAGCAGTTCTTC,CASSKASGNEQFF